These 24 T cell receptor beta chains were all obtained from the same sample, sequenced in a study of OX40 agonist ivuxolimab in advanced cancers. Assay: immunoSEQ multiplex PCR; the TCRdb copy retains only in-frame clones and omits some. This sample has over 80,000 clones, with more than 70% found just once. Sequences were derived from CD4+ or CD8+ T cells sorted from blood, sampled in a trial of the OX40 agonist ivuxolimab. Receptors originate from an adult with an advanced solid tumor such as melanoma, head and neck, liver or kidney cancer.

V is TRBV7-2 and J is TRBJ2-5; 8 nucleotides align to TRBD2. Unmatched junction bases numbered 6, after V lost 4 bases and J lost 2 bases. From germline, CDR1 is SGHTA and CDR2 FQGNSA. This CDR3 region has 15 residues. This CDR3 reads CASSSFGRGQETQYF. CDR3 coding DNA: TGTGCCAGCAGCTCTTTCGGGAGGGGTCAAGAGACCCAGTACTTC. Combining the CDR3 with reference TRBV7-2 and TRBJ2-5 gives the whole variable domain GAGVSQSPSNKVTEKGKDVELRCDPISGHTALYWYRQSLGQGLEFLIYFQGNSAPDKSGLPSDRFSAERTGGSVSTLTIQRTQQEDSAVYLCASSSFGRGQETQYFGPGTRLLVL.

The chain is built from TRBV5-1 and TRBJ2-6, with no clear D. The ends were cut back, 0 bases at V and 0 bases at J, with 4 bases in the middle. Germline CDR1 reads SGHRS; CDR2 reads YFSETQ. The CDR3 consists of 15 residues. The CDR3 DNA reads as TGCGCCAGCAGCTTGGAGGGCTCTGGGGCCAACGTCCTGACTTTC. Protein: CASSLEGSGANVLTF.

The V and J genes are TRBV6-1 and TRBJ1-5; 11 bases line up with TRBD1. Germline V CDR1 and CDR2: MNHNS, SASEGT. The CDR3 is made up of 14 amino acids. V lost 6 bases and J lost 7; bases outside the gene matches: 5. The CDR3 loop reads CASSWTGGAQPQHF. The CDR3 DNA sequence: TGTGCCAGCAGCTGGACAGGGGGCGCGCAGCCCCAGCATTTT.

This clone was detected only once. The rearrangement joins TRBV19 to TRBJ2-3; no reliable D call. The CDR3 has 13 amino acids. Between the trimmed V and J ends, which lost 1 base and 6 bases, there was a span of 8 bases. CDR1 is LNHDA, CDR2 SQIVND, per germline (reference sequence). This CDR3 is CASSIGLFDTQYF. As DNA, the CDR3 is TGTGCCAGTAGTATAGGACTTTTCGATACGCAGTATTTT.

The chain combines TRBV28 with TRBJ1-4; D gene ambiguous. CDR1 and CDR2 from the germline V gene are MDHEN and SYDVKM. The CDR3 loop spans 13 amino acids. V lost 11 bases to trimming and J lost 8 bases, with 18 bases between them. The CDR3 spells CARHDRAEEKLFF. The CDR3 nucleotides are TGTGCCCGGCACGATAGGGCAGAGGAAAAACTGTTTTTT.

The rearrangement joins TRBV6-5 to TRBJ1-3, with D uncertain. Germline CDR1 is MNHEY and CDR2 is SVGAGI. The CDR3 extends over 16 amino acids. V lost 2 bases and J lost 4, with 15 bases in between. The CDR3 reads CASSYASTGAGNTIYF. The CDR3 nucleotides read TGTGCCAGCAGTTACGCGAGTACGGGTGCCGGAAACACCATATATTTT.

The rearrangement uses TRBV27 and TRBJ2-7; 10 positions match TRBD1. Germline CDR1 and CDR2: MNHEY and SMNVEV (reference sequence). The ends lost 2 bases at V and 4 bases at J; junction bases unmatched: 14. The CDR3 is made up of 18 amino acids. The CDR3 here is CASSLIAGTGVARYEQYF. The CDR3, as DNA: TGTGCCAGCAGTTTAATAGCGGGGACAGGGGTCGCTCGGTACGAGCAGTACTTC.

The gene calls are TRBV19 and TRBJ1-4; no definite D call. CDR3 length: 16 residues. V was shortened by 4 bases and J by 2 bases, with 14 bases between the two germline ends. Germline CDR1 and CDR2: LNHDA and SQIVND (reference sequence). CDR3 loop: CASSTWVGSTNEKLFF. CDR3 coding DNA: TGTGCCAGTAGTACCTGGGTAGGCTCGACTAATGAAAAACTGTTTTTT.

This clone has more than one count but fewer than ten. The rearrangement uses TRBV6-5 and TRBJ2-5, with unresolved D. The CDR3 sequence is 14 residues long. The V and J ends lost 6 bases and 2 bases respectively, with 13 bases between them. CDR1 MNHEY and CDR2 SVGAGI come from the germline V gene. The CDR3 spells CASSPEWNQETQYF. The CDR3 nucleotides read TGTGCCAGCAGCCCCGAATGGAATCAAGAGACCCAGTACTTC.

This chain connects TRBV4-3 to TRBJ2-3, with D tentatively TRBD1 (7 bases). Germline CDR1 LGHNA, CDR2 YSLEER. The CDR3 runs to 14 residues. V lost 5 bases and J 3 bases, leaving 12 bases between the germline ends. This CDR3 is CASSAGGWTDTQYF. The CDR3 DNA sequence: TGCGCCAGCAGCGCAGGGGGGTGGACAGATACGCAGTATTTT.

This rearrangement joins TRBV19 to TRBJ2-1; D tentatively fits TRBD1 or TRBD2 (5 bases each). The CDR3 loop spans 17 amino acids. CDR1 LNHDA and CDR2 SQIVND come from the germline V gene (reference sequence). Trimming shortened V by 4 bases and J by 5 bases, and 21 bases separated the two germline ends. The CDR3 DNA reads as TGTGCCAGTAGTACAAAGATACCGGGACCTCACAACAATGAGCAGTTCTTC. It codes for CASSTKIPGPHNNEQFF.

The J gene is TRBJ2-5, the V gene TRBV10-3; 12 bases map to TRBD1. The junction had 4 bases not matched to a gene; V was cut back by 6 bases and J by 2 bases. CDR3 length: 15 residues. Per the germline V gene, CDR1 is ENHRY and CDR2 is SYGVKD. The CDR3 protein is CAISRDRGLQETQYF. In nucleotides, the CDR3 is TGTGCCATCAGCCGGGACAGGGGGCTGCAAGAGACCCAGTACTTC.

V gene TRBV7-8 combines with J gene TRBJ2-5; 7 nucleotides agree with TRBD2. CDR3 length: 16 amino acids. Germline assignment: CDR1 SGHVS and CDR2 FQNEAQ. V lost 0 bases to trimming and J lost 2 bases; unmatched junction nucleotides: 6. The CDR3, as DNA: TGTGCCAGCAGCTTAGCGGGAGGGCCTTCACAAGAGACCCAGTACTTC. Its protein is CASSLAGGPSQETQYF.

V usage is TRBV19 and J usage is TRBJ2-1; 7 nucleotides align to TRBD2. Germline V gene lookup returns CDR1 LNHDA and CDR2 SQIVND (reference sequence). The junction had 10 bases not matched to a gene; V was cut back by 10 bases and J by 1 base. The CDR3 runs 15 residues. The CDR3 protein is CATRPGGKSYNEQFF. The CDR3 coding sequence is TGTGCCACCCGCCCGGGAGGTAAATCCTACAATGAGCAGTTCTTC.

The genes are TRBV11-3 and TRBJ2-4, with a tentative D call TRBD2 (5 bases). In germline, CDR1 is SGHNT, CDR2 YENEEA. Trimming cost V 5 bases and J 4 bases, with 15 bases left between them. There are 15 residues in the CDR3. CDR3 nucleotides: TGTGCCAGCAGCCCAAGGAGGACCCAAAAAAACATTCAGTACTTC. This gives the protein CASSPRRTQKNIQYF.

The chain combines TRBV27 with TRBJ2-1, with unresolved D. The V end was cut by 5 bases, the J end by 2 bases, with 13 bases between. Germline values: CDR1 MNHEY, CDR2 SMNVEV (reference sequence). This CDR3 is 15 amino acids long. The CDR3 coding sequence is TGTGCCAGCAGTCCCCTCGGGCCCGCCTACAATGAGCAGTTCTTC. Translation gives CASSPLGPAYNEQFF.

The gene calls are TRBV5-1 and TRBJ2-7; the D is unclear. The V gene lost 4 bases and the J gene lost 7 bases, with 12 bases spanning the gap. This CDR3 has 12 amino acids. Germline CDR1 and CDR2: SGHRS and YFSETQ. CDR3 region: CASSLWEGEQYF. The CDR3 DNA follows: TGCGCCAGCAGCCTCTGGGAAGGGGAGCAGTACTTC.

This CDR3 is CASSPGNNYGYTF. CDR3 coding DNA: TGTGCCAGCAGCCCAGGGAATAACTATGGCTACACCTTC. The V gene is TRBV7-2, the J gene TRBJ1-2; a weak D match, TRBD1 (5 bases). Per the germline V gene, CDR1 is SGHTA and CDR2 is FQGNSA. The V end lost 5 bases, the J end lost 1 base, and 8 bases lay between the germline ends. There are 13 residues in the CDR3.

The V call is TRBV18, the J call TRBJ1-5; TRBD1 is a possible D gene (5 bases). Germline CDR1 KGHSH, CDR2 LQKENI. Trimming removed 6 bases from V and 2 bases from J, with 8 bases in between. The CDR3 spans 13 residues. Here the CDR3 reads CASSPRGNQPQHF. The DNA of the CDR3 is TGTGCCAGCTCCCCCAGGGGCAATCAGCCCCAGCATTTT.

The chain carries TRBV25-1 and TRBJ2-3; TRBD1 is a possible D gene (6 bases). Per the germline V gene, CDR1 is MGHDK and CDR2 is SYGVNS. The CDR3 is made up of 15 amino acids. Deletions cut 1 base from V and 1 base from J, with 9 bases between. CDR3 sequence: CASSESNRGTDTQYF. The CDR3 DNA reads as TGTGCCAGCAGTGAATCCAACAGGGGCACAGATACGCAGTATTTT.

J is TRBJ2-5 and V is TRBV4-1, with 11 bases fitting TRBD2. With V trimmed by 0 bases and J by 5 bases, 11 bases remained unmatched. Germline CDR1 reads MGHRA; CDR2 reads YSYEKL. The CDR3 sequence is 18 residues long. The CDR3 nucleotides are TGCGCCAGCAGCCAAGAGAGGGGGCTAGCGGGAGGCGGGGAGACCCAGTACTTC. It encodes CASSQERGLAGGGETQYF.

This clone has only a few counts. V usage is TRBV15 and J usage is TRBJ1-4; 8 bases line up with TRBD1. Unmatched junction bases numbered 2, after V lost 3 bases and J lost 5 bases. Germline CDR1 LNHNV, CDR2 YYDKDF (reference sequence). There are 14 residues in the CDR3. The CDR3 protein is CATSRGDRNEKLFF. The CDR3 region has the DNA TGTGCCACCAGCAGGGGGGACAGGAATGAAAAACTGTTTTTT.

In its sample, this clone was seen once. CDR3 sequence (DNA): TGTGCCATCAGTACTAGAGTTGGACAGGGAGGGACCGGGGAGCTGTTTTTT. It specifies CAISTRVGQGGTGELFF. This chain joins TRBV10-3 and TRBJ2-2; D is possibly TRBD1 (8 bases). The CDR3 has 17 amino acids. Germline lookup yields CDR1 ENHRY and CDR2 SYGVKD. Trimming shortened V by 5 bases and J by 5 bases, and 21 bases separated the two germline ends.

The rearrangement uses TRBV11-3 and TRBJ2-5; D remains unclear. CDR1 is SGHNT and CDR2 is YENEEA in the germline V gene. V was clipped by 2 bases and J by 5 bases, with 18 bases between them. This CDR3 contains 16 residues. This CDR3 is CASSLFGGHGRETQYF. The CDR3 DNA reads as TGTGCCAGCAGCTTATTCGGTGGGCACGGCCGTGAGACCCAGTACTTC.